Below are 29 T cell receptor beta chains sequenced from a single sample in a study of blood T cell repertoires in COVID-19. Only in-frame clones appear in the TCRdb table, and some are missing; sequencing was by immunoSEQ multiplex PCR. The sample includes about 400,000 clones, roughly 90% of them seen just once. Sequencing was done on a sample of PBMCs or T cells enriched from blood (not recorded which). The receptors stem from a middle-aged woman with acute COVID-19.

The CDR3: CASSPRQGTHTEAFF. CDR3 bases: TGTGCCAGCAGCCCCAGACAGGGGACGCACACTGAAGCTTTCTTT. The rearrangement links TRBV9 to TRBJ1-1; 8 bases agree with TRBD1. Looked up from germline, CDR1 is SGDLS and CDR2 is YYNGEE. The CDR3 spans 15 residues. The V gene end was trimmed by 4 bases and the J gene end by 3 bases; junction bases not matched to a gene: 8.

CDR3 sequence reads: CASSPVDGSSYEQYF. The CDR3 nucleotides are TGTGCCAGCAGCCCGGTCGACGGGAGCTCCTACGAGCAGTACTTC. The V and J genes are TRBV5-6 and TRBJ2-7, with TRBD2 as a possible D gene (6 bases). Germline V lookup: CDR1 SGHDT, CDR2 YYEEEE. This CDR3 is 15 amino acids long. With 4 bases removed from V and 0 bases from J, the gap between germline ends came to 14 bases.

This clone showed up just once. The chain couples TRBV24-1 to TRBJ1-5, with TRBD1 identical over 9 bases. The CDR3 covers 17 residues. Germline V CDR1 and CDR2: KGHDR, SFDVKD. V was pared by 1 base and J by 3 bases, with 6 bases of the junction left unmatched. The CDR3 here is CATSDLPGQGPNQPQHF. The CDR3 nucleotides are TGTGCCACCAGTGATTTACCGGGACAGGGCCCCAATCAGCCCCAGCATTTT.

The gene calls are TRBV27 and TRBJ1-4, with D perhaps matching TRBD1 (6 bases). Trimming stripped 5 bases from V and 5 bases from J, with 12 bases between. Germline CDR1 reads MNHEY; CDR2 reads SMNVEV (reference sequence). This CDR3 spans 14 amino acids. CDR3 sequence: CASSTGSWNEKLFF. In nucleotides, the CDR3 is TGTGCCAGCAGTACAGGGAGTTGGAATGAAAAACTGTTTTTT. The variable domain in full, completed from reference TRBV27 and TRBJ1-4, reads EAQVTQNPRYLITVTGKKLTVTCSQNMNHEYMSWYRQDPGLGLRQIYYSMNVEVTDKGDVPEGYKVSRKEKRNFPLILESPSPNQTSLYFCASSTGSWNEKLFFGSGTQLSVL.

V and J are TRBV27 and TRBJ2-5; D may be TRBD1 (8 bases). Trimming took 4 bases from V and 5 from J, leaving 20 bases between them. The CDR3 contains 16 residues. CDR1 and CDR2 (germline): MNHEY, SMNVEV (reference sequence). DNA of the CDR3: TGTGCCAGCAGTTCCGGGACAGGTTGGGAGGGGGAGACCCAGTACTTC. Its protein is CASSSGTGWEGETQYF.

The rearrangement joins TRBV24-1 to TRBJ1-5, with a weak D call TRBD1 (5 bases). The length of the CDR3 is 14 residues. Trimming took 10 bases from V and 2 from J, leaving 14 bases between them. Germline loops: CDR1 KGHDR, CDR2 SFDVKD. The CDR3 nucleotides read TGTGCCACGCAGGGTGTGAATGGCAATCAGCCCCAGCATTTT. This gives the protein CATQGVNGNQPQHF.

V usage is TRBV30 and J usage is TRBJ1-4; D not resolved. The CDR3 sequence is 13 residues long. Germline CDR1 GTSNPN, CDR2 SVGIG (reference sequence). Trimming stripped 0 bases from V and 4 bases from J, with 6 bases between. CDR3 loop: CAWSVANNEKLFF. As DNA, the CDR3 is TGTGCCTGGAGTGTAGCAAATAATGAAAAACTGTTTTTT.

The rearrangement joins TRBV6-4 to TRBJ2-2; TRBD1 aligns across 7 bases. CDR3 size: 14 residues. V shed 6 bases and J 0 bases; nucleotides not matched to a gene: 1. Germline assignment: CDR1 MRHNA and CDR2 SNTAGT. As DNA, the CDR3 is TGTGCCAGCAGGACAGGGTCGAACACCGGGGAGCTGTTTTTT. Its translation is CASRTGSNTGELFF.

CDR3 sequence: CASSVTGAVGQFF. Here the CDR3 DNA reads TGTGCCAGTAGTGTCACAGGGGCTGTGGGGCAGTTCTTC. V gene TRBV19 combines with J gene TRBJ2-1; 7 bases align to TRBD1. The trim removed 5 bases at V and 12 bases at J, leaving 10 bases unmatched. Germline V gene lookup returns CDR1 LNHDA and CDR2 SQIVND (reference sequence). This CDR3 is built from 13 residues.

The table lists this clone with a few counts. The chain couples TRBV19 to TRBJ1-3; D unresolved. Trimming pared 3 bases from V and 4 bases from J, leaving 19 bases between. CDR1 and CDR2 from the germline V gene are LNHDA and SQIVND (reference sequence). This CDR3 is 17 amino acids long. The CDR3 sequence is CASSISSTGPGGNTIYF. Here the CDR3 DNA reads TGTGCCAGTAGTATCTCATCGACTGGTCCCGGCGGAAACACCATATATTTT.

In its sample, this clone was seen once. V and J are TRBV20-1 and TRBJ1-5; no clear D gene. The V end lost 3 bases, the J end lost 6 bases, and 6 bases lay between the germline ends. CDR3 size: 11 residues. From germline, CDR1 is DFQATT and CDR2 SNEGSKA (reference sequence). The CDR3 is CSASSGQPQHF. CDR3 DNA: TGCAGTGCTAGTTCGGGTCAGCCCCAGCATTTT.

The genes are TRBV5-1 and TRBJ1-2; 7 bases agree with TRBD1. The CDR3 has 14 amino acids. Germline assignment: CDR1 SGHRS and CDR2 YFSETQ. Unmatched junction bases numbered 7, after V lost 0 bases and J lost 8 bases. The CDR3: CASSLAGQAKGYTF. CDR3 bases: TGCGCCAGCAGCTTGGCCGGACAGGCGAAAGGCTACACCTTC.

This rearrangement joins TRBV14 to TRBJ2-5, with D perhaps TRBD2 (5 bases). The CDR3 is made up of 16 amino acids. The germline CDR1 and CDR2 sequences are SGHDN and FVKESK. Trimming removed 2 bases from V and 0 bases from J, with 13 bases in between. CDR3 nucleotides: TGTGCCAGCAGCCAAAGACGGCCGGGGAACCAAGAGACCCAGTACTTC. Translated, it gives CASSQRRPGNQETQYF.

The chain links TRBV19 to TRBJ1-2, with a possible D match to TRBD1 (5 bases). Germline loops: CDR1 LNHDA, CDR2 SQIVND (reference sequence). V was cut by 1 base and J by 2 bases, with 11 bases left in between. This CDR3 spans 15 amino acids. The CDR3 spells CASSIGTMGNYGYTF. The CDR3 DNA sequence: TGTGCCAGTAGTATAGGGACAATGGGCAACTATGGCTACACCTTC.

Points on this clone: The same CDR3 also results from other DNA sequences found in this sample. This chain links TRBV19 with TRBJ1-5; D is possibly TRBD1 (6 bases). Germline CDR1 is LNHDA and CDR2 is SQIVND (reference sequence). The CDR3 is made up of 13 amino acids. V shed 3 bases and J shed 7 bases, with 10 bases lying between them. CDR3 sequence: CASSIGGGQPQHF. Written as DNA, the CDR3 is TGTGCCAGTAGTATTGGGGGCGGCCAGCCCCAGCATTTT.

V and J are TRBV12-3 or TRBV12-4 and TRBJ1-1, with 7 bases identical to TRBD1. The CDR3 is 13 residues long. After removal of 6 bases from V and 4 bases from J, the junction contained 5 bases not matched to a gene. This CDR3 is CASRRQGVTEAFF. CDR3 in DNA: TGTGCCAGCAGACGACAGGGAGTCACTGAAGCTTTCTTT.

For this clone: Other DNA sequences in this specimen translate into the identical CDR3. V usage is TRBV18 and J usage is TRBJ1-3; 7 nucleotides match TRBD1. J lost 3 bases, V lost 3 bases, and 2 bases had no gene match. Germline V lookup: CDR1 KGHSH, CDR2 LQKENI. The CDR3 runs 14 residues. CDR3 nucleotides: TGTGCCAGCTCACCGGACAGGAGTGGAAACACCATATATTTT. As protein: CASSPDRSGNTIYF.

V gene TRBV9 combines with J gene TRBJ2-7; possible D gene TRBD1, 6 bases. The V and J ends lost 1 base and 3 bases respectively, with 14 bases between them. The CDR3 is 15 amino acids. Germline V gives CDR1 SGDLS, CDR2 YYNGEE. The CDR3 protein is CASSVYQGIGYEQYF. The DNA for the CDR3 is TGTGCCAGCAGCGTATACCAGGGGATAGGCTACGAGCAGTACTTC.

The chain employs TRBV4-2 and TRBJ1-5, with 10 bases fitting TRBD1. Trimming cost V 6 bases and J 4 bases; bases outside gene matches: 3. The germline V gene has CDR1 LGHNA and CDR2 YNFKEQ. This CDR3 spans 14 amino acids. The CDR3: CASSRQGANQPQHF. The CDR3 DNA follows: TGTGCCAGCAGTCGACAGGGGGCAAATCAGCCCCAGCATTTT.

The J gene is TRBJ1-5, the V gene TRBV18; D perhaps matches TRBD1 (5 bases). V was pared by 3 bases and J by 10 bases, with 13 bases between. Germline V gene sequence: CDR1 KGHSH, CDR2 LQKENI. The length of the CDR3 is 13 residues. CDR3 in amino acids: CASSPDPRTPQHF. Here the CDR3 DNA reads TGTGCCAGCTCACCGGATCCCCGGACACCCCAGCATTTT.

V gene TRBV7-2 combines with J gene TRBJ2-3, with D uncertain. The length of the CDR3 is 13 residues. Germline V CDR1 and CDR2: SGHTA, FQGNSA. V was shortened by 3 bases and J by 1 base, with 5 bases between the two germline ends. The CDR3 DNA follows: TGTGCCAGCAGCTTCGTCCGCACAGATACGCAGTATTTT. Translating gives CASSFVRTDTQYF.

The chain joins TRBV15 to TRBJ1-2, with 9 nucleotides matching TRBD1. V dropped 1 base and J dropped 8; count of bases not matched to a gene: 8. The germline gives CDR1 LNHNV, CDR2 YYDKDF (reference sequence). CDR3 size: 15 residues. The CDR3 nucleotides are TGTGCCACCAGCAGAGCCACCGGGACAGGGCCAGGCTACACCTTC. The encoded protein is CATSRATGTGPGYTF.

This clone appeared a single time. The CDR3 region is CASSPGGSASTSYEQYF. The CDR3 bases are TGTGCCAGCAGCCCCGGAGGGTCGGCTAGTACATCCTACGAGCAGTACTTC. The V gene is TRBV3-1 (or the pseudogene TRBV3-2), the J gene TRBJ2-7; TRBD2 is a possible D gene (6 bases). CDR3 length: 17 residues. V lost 4 bases and J lost 1, with 20 bases in between. Germline values: CDR1 LGHDT, CDR2 YNNKEL (reference sequence).

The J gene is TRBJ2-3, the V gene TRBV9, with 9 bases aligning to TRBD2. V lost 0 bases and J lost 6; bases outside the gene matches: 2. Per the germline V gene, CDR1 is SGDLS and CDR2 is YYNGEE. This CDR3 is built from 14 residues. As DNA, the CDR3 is TGTGCCAGCAGCGTAGAGGGACTAGCCGATACGCAGTATTTT. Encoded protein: CASSVEGLADTQYF.

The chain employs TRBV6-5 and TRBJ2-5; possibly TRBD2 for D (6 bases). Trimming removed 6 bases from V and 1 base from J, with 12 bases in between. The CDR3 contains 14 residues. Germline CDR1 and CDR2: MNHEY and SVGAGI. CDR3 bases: TGTGCCAGCAGCCCGCTGCGGGGCCAAGAGACCCAGTACTTC. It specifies CASSPLRGQETQYF.

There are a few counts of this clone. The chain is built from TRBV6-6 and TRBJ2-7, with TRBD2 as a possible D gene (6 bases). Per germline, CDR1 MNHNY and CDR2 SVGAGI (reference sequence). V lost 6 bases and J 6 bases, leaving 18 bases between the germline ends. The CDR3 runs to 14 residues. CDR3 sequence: CASSLAGFGGEQYF. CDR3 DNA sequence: TGTGCCAGCAGCCTTGCGGGGTTTGGTGGCGAGCAGTACTTC.

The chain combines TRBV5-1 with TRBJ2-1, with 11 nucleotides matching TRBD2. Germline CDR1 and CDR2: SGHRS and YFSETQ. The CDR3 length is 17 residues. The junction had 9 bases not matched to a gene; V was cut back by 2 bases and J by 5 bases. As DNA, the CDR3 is TGCGCCAGCAGCTTCCTCTTTAGCGGGGGGGCCGACAATGAGCAGTTCTTC. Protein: CASSFLFSGGADNEQFF.

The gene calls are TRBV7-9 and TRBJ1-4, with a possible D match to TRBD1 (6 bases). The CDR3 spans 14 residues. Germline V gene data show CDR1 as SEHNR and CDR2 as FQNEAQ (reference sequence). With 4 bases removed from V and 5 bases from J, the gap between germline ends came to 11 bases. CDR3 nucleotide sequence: TGTGCCAGCAGCTCCAGTGGGGGCAATGAAAAACTGTTTTTT. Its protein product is CASSSSGGNEKLFF.

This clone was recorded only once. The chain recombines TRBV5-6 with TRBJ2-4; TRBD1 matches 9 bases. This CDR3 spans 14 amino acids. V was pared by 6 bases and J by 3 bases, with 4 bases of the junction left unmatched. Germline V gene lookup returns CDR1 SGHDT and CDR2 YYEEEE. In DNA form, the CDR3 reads TGTGCCAGCATCCCGGGACAGGGCAAAAACATTCAGTACTTC. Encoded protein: CASIPGQGKNIQYF.